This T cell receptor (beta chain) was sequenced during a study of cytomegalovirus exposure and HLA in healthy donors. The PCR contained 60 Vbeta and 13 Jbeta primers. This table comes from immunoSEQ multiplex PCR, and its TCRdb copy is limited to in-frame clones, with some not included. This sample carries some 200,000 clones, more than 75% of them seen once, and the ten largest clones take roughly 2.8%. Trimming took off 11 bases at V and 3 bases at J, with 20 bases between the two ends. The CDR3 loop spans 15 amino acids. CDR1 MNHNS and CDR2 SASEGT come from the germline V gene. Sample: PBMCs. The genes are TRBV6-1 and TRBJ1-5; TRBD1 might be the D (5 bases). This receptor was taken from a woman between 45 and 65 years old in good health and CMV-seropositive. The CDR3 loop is CAHPGTVRINQPQHF. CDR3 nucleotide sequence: TGTGCCCACCCTGGGACTGTACGGATCAATCAGCCCCAGCATTTT.